Listed here are 6 T cell receptor beta chains from one sample, sequenced in a study of tumor and adjacent non-tumor tissue in lung cancer. The library came from three nested PCR rounds adapted from ARM-PCR protocols. One entry per CDR3 protein results from TCRdb running MiXCR on the multiplex PCR reads. The sample holds about 120,000 distinct CDR3 sequences, about 87% seen once. No cell sorting was done before RNA was extracted from the tissue. The sample comprised lung tumor tissue. These receptors were taken from a man aged 70 or older with non-small cell lung cancer.

The rearrangement uses TRBV4-1 and TRBJ1-6; 8 nucleotides agree with TRBD1. The germline V gene encodes CDR1 MGHRA and CDR2 YSYEKL. The CDR3 covers 19 residues. The trim removed 3 bases at V and 1 base at J, leaving 11 bases unmatched. The CDR3 spells CASSHEGQDQASYNSPLHF. The CDR3, as DNA: TGCGCCAGCAGCCATGAGGGACAGGACCAGGCATCCTATAATTCACCCCTCCACTTT.

As concerns this clonotype: This likely comes from a read error, as the CDR3 has no conserved phenylalanine or tryptophan at its end. V gene TRBV20-1 combines with J gene TRBJ1-1; 7 bases are a match to TRBD1. Germline CDR1 is DFQATT and CDR2 is SNEGSKA (reference sequence). V gave up 7 bases and J gave up 2 bases; unmatched junction bases: 7. The CDR3 is 13 residues long. The CDR3 DNA sequence: TGCAGTGTACCGGGACAGAAAAACACTGAAGCTTTCTTA. Translated: CSVPGQKNTEAFL.

Points on this clonotype: Given the absence of the conserved phenylalanine or tryptophan at the CDR3 end, a read error is likely. The rearrangement links TRBV13 to TRBJ2-7; no clear D. The CDR3 consists of 14 residues. CDR1 PRHDT and CDR2 FYEKMQ come from the germline V gene (reference sequence). The CDR3 DNA sequence: TGTACCAGCAGCCCCGCGAGGTCGGGCTACGAGCAGTACATC. The encoded protein is CTSSPARSGYEQYI.

Worth noting for this clonotype: The conserved closing phenylalanine or tryptophan is absent in this CDR3, likely reflecting a read error. The chain has TRBV5-1 and TRBJ1-5; D possibly corresponds to TRBD1 (5 bases). The V gene lost 5 bases and the J gene lost 6 bases, with 18 bases spanning the gap. The CDR3 runs 15 residues. Per the germline V gene, CDR1 is SGHRS and CDR2 is YFSETQ. The CDR3, as DNA: TGCGCCAGCAGATTGACCGGACATTTTTTTCAGCCCCAGCATCTT. It codes for CASRLTGHFFQPQHL.

The chain is built from TRBV6-1 and TRBJ1-1; TRBD1 agrees at 12 bases. The trim removed 11 bases at V and 8 bases at J, leaving 9 bases unmatched. The CDR3 extends over 13 amino acids. Per the germline V gene, CDR1 is MNHNS and CDR2 is SASEGT. The CDR3 reads CAAGTGGYTEAFF. The CDR3 DNA reads TGTGCCGCCGGGACAGGGGGCTATACCGAAGCTTTCTTT.

This rearrangement joins TRBV11-3 to TRBJ1-4, with D perhaps matching TRBD1 (6 bases). CDR3 size: 14 residues. Germline V lookup: CDR1 SGHNT, CDR2 YENEEA. With 7 bases removed from V and 7 bases from J, the gap between germline ends came to 16 bases. CDR3 bases: TGTGCCAGCAATAGGACAGTCTCAAGTGAAAAACTGTTTTTT. Residues: CASNRTVSSEKLFF.